These 12 T cell receptor beta chains originate from one sample sequenced in a study of blood T cell repertoires in COVID-19. Sequencing was performed with immunoSEQ multiplex PCR; in TCRdb, only in-frame clones are kept and a portion is missing. The table includes over 130,000 clones, 70% to 90% detected once. Source material: peripheral blood. The origin of the receptors is a human donor in a cohort sampled during active COVID-19.

This chain connects TRBV19 to TRBJ1-5, with 9 bases matching TRBD1. The CDR3 consists of 17 residues. The trim removed 4 bases at V and 1 base at J, leaving 8 bases unmatched. Looked up from germline, CDR1 is LNHDA and CDR2 is SQIVND (reference sequence). CDR3 protein: CASSSRDRVQSNQPQHF. CDR3 nucleotide sequence: TGTGCCAGTAGTAGCCGGGACAGGGTGCAGAGCAATCAGCCCCAGCATTTT.

The chain employs TRBV6-5 and TRBJ1-1; D call uncertain. Per the germline V gene, CDR1 is MNHEY and CDR2 is SVGAGI. The CDR3 has 15 amino acids. The V and J ends lost 0 bases and 2 bases respectively, with 10 bases between them. Written as DNA, the CDR3 is TGTGCCAGCAGTTACTCGGGGAGAGCCAACACTGAAGCTTTCTTT. It translates to CASSYSGRANTEAFF.

The rearrangement links TRBV6-5 to TRBJ2-7; TRBD1 matches 9 bases. Germline CDR1 and CDR2: MNHEY and SVGAGI. CDR3 length: 14 residues. After removal of 9 bases from V and 0 bases from J, the junction contained 6 bases not matched to a gene. This CDR3 is CASSGTGSSYEQYF. Here the CDR3 DNA reads TGTGCCAGTTCCGGGACAGGGTCCTCCTACGAGCAGTACTTC.

The chain couples TRBV5-1 to TRBJ2-4; 10 bases are shared with TRBD2. CDR3 length: 16 residues. The junction had 6 bases not matched to a gene; V was cut back by 0 bases and J by 6 bases. Germline-derived CDR1 and CDR2 are SGHRS and YFSETQ. CDR3 protein: CASSLGQAGGLNIQYF. The CDR3 DNA is TGCGCCAGCAGCTTGGGCCAAGCGGGGGGGCTAAACATTCAGTACTTC. Supplemented by reference TRBV5-1 and TRBJ2-4, the full variable domain reads KAGVTQTPRYLIKTRGQQVTLSCSPISGHRSVSWYQQTPGQGLQFLFEYFSETQRNKGNFPGRFSGRQFSNSRSEMNVSTLELGDSALYLCASSLGQAGGLNIQYFGAGTRLSVL.

The chain carries TRBV4-1 and TRBJ1-5; D might be TRBD1 (6 bases). V shed 1 base and J shed 4 bases, with 14 bases lying between them. Looked up from germline, CDR1 is MGHRA and CDR2 is YSYEKL. The CDR3 covers 16 residues. CDR3 DNA: TGCGCCAGCAGCCAAGGCGGGGGGGCTAGGAATCAGCCCCAGCATTTT. Encoded protein: CASSQGGGARNQPQHF.

This chain links TRBV3-1 (or the pseudogene TRBV3-2) with TRBJ1-6, with 7 bases fitting TRBD1. Germline-derived CDR1 and CDR2 are LGHDT and YNNKEL (reference sequence). There are 15 residues in the CDR3. J gave up 0 bases and V 4 bases, and 0 bases lay outside the gene matches. The DNA of the CDR3 is TGTGCCAGCAGCCCAGGGGGCTCCTATAATTCACCCCTCCACTTT. Translating gives CASSPGGSYNSPLHF.

Here the CDR3 reads CASSHSGGRSYEQYF. The CDR3 DNA reads as TGTGCCAGCAGCCATAGCGGGGGCCGCTCCTACGAGCAGTACTTC. The gene calls are TRBV14 and TRBJ2-7, with 9 positions matching TRBD2. The trim removed 3 bases at V and 0 bases at J, leaving 3 bases unmatched. This CDR3 is 15 amino acids long. Germline V gene data show CDR1 as SGHDN and CDR2 as FVKESK. Variable domain in full (rest from reference TRBV14 and TRBJ2-7): EAGVTQFPSHSVIEKGQTVTLRCDPISGHDNLYWYRRVMGKEIKFLLHFVKESKQDESGMPNNRFLAERTGGTYSTLKVQPAELEDSGVYFCASSHSGGRSYEQYFGPGTRLTVT.

This clone was observed once. CDR3 residues: CASSEIPAGGHTDTQYF. The DNA for the CDR3 is TGTGCCAGCAGCGAAATCCCCGCGGGGGGACACACAGATACGCAGTATTTT. J is TRBJ2-3 and V is TRBV7-9; 8 bases are a match to TRBD2. This CDR3 has 17 amino acids. Germline lookup yields CDR1 SEHNR and CDR2 FQNEAQ (reference sequence). V was clipped by 5 bases and J by 2 bases; unmatched bases: 12.

J is TRBJ1-5 and V is TRBV27; D gene unclear. The germline CDR1 and CDR2 sequences are MNHEY and SMNVEV (reference sequence). With 9 bases removed from V and 3 bases from J, the gap between germline ends came to 12 bases. The CDR3 runs 13 residues. The CDR3 nucleotides are TGTGCCAGTGCCCGGAGGGACAATCAGCCCCAGCATTTT. It encodes CASARRDNQPQHF.

The V and J genes are TRBV27 and TRBJ2-7, with 8 nucleotides matching TRBD1. The germline V gene has CDR1 MNHEY and CDR2 SMNVEV (reference sequence). V gave up 3 bases and J gave up 7 bases; unmatched junction bases: 5. The CDR3 length is 13 residues. CDR3 sequence (DNA): TGTGCCAGCAGTTTCGCCAGGGACAGGGAGCAGTACTTC. This translates into CASSFARDREQYF.

The chain has TRBV30 and TRBJ2-7; 8 bases align to TRBD2. This CDR3 has 13 amino acids. CDR1 and CDR2 (germline): GTSNPN, SVGIG (reference sequence). V was pared by 3 bases and J by 3 bases, with 4 bases of the junction left unmatched. CDR3 in DNA: TGTGCCTGGAGCGGGCGGGGGGTCTACGAGCAGTACTTC. Protein product: CAWSGRGVYEQYF.

The chain carries TRBV3-1 (or the pseudogene TRBV3-2) and TRBJ1-4; TRBD1 agrees at 7 bases. V was clipped by 7 bases and J by 8 bases; unmatched bases: 16. The CDR3 is made up of 16 amino acids. CDR1 and CDR2 from the germline V gene are LGHDT and YNNKEL (reference sequence). The CDR3: CASTTGFPTGGEKLFF. For the CDR3, the DNA is TGTGCCAGCACGACAGGGTTTCCCACGGGTGGAGAAAAACTGTTTTTT.